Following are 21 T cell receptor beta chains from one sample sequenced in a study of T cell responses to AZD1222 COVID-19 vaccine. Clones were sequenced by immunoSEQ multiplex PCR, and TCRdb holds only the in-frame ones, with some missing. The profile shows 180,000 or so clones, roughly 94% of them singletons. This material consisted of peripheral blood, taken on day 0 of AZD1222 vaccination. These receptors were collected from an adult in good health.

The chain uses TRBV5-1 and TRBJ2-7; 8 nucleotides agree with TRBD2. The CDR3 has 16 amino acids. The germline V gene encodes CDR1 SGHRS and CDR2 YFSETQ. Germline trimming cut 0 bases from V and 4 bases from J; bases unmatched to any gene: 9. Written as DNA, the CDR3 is TGCGCCAGCAGCTTGGAACATGGACTAGCTGGGTACGAGCAGTACTTC. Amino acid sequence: CASSLEHGLAGYEQYF.

The CDR3 nucleotides read TGTGCCAGCAGCGAGGGCCTTCCCACAGATACGCAGTATTTT. Encoded protein: CASSEGLPTDTQYF. The chain combines TRBV11-2 with TRBJ2-3; D may be TRBD2 (5 bases). V dropped 5 bases and J dropped 2 bases, with 11 bases sitting between them. From germline, CDR1 is SGHAT and CDR2 FQNNGV. This CDR3 is built from 14 residues.

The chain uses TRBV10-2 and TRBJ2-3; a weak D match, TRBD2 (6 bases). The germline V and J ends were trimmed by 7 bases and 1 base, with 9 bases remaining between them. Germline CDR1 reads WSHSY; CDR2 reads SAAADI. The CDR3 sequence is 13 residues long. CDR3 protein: CASKASGTDTQYF. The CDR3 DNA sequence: TGCGCCAGCAAAGCTAGCGGCACAGATACGCAGTATTTT.

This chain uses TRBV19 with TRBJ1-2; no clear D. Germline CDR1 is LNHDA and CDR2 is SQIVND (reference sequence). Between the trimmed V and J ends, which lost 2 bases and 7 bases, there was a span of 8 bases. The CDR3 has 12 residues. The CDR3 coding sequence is TGTGCCAGTAGTATACCCGAAGGTGGCTACACCTTC. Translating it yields CASSIPEGGYTF.

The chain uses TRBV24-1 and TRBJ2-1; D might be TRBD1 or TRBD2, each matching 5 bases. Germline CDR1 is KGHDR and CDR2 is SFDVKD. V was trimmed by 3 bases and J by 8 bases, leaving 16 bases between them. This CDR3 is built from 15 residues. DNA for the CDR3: TGTGCCACCAGTGATCCCCAGCTCGGGACGGATGAGCAGTTCTTC. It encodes CATSDPQLGTDEQFF.

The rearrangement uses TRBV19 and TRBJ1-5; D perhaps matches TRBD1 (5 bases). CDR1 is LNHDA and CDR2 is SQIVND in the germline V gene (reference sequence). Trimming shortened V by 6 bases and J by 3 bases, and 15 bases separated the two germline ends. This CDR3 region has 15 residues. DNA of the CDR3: TGTGCCAGTAGGGGGCAGGAAAGCCTCAATCAGCCCCAGCATTTT. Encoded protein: CASRGQESLNQPQHF.

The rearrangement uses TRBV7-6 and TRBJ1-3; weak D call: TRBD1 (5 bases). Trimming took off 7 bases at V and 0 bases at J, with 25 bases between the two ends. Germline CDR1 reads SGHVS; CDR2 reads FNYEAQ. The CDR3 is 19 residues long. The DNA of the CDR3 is TGTGCCAGCACCCTTTTGGCCCCAGTCTCGGGGCCCTCTGGAAACACCATATATTTT. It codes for CASTLLAPVSGPSGNTIYF.

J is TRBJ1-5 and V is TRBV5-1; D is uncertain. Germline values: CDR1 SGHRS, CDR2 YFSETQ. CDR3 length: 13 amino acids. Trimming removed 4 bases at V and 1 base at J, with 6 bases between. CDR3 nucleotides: TGCGCCAGCAGCGAAGGCAGCAATCAGCCCCAGCATTTT. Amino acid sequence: CASSEGSNQPQHF.

CDR3 sequence reads: CASSHPVAGDNEQFF. In DNA, the CDR3 is TGCGCCAGCAGCCATCCGGTAGCGGGAGATAATGAGCAGTTCTTC. This sequence joins TRBV4-1 and TRBJ2-1; 9 bases align to TRBD2. CDR1 MGHRA and CDR2 YSYEKL come from the germline V gene. CDR3 length equals 15 residues. With V trimmed by 3 bases and J by 7 bases, 7 bases remained unmatched.

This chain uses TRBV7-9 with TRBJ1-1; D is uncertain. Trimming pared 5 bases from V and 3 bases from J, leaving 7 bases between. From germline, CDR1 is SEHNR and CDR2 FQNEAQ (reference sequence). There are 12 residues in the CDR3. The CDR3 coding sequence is TGTGCCAGCAGCGAATGGGACACTGAAGCTTTCTTT. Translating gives CASSEWDTEAFF. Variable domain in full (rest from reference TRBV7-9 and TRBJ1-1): DTGVSQNPRHKITKRGQNVTFRCDPISEHNRLYWYRQTLGQGPEFLTYFQNEAQLEKSRLLSDRFSAERPKGSFSTLEIQRTEQGDSAMYLCASSEWDTEAFFGQGTRLTVV.

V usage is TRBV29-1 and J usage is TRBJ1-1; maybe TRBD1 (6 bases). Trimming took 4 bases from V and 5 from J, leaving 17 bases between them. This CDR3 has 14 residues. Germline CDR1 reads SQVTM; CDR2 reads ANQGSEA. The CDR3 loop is CSVVGTGRGTEAFF. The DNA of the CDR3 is TGCAGCGTTGTCGGGACGGGGAGGGGGACTGAAGCTTTCTTT.

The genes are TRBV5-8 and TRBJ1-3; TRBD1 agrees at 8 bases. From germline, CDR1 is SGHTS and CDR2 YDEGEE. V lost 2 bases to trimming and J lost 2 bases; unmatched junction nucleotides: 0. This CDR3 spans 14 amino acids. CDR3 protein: CASSFRGPGNTIYF. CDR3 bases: TGTGCCAGCAGCTTCAGGGGGCCTGGAAACACCATATATTTT.

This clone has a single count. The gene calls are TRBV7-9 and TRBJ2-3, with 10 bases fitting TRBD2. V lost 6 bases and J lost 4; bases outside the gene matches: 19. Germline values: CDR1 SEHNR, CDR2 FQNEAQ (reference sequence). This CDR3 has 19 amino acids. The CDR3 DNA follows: TGTGCCAGCAGTCCCAAAGGGCGACTAGCGGGCGAAGAGGCAGATACGCAGTATTTT. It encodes CASSPKGRLAGEEADTQYF.

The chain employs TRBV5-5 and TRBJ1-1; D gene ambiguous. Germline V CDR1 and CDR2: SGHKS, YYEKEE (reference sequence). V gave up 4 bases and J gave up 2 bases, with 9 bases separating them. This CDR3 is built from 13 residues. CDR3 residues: CASSAALNTEAFF. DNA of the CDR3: TGTGCCAGCAGCGCGGCCCTAAACACTGAAGCTTTCTTT.

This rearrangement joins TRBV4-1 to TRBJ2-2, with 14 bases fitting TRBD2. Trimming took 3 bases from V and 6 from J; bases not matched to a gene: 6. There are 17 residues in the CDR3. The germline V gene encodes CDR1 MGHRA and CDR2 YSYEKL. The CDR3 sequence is CASSHPGLAGEAGELFF. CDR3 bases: TGCGCCAGCAGCCACCCGGGACTAGCGGGAGAGGCCGGGGAGCTGTTTTTT.

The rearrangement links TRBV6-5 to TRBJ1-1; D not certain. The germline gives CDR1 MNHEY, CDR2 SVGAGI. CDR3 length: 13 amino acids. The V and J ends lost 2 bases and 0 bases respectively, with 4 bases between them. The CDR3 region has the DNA TGTGCCAGCAGTTACCGAGTGAACACTGAAGCTTTCTTT. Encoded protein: CASSYRVNTEAFF.

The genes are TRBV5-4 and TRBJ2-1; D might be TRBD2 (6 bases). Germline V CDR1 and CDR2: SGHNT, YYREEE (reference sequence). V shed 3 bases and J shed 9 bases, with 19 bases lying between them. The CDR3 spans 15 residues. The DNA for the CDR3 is TGTGCCAGCAGCTCTCCTTTACGCGGGGTGTTTGAGCAGTTCTTC. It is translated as CASSSPLRGVFEQFF.

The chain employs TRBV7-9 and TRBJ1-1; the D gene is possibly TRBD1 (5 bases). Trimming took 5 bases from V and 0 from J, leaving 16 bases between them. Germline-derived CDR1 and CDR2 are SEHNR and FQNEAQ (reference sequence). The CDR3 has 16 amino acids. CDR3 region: CASSEGTVLLNTEAFF. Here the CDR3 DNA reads TGTGCCAGCAGCGAAGGGACTGTCCTTCTGAACACTGAAGCTTTCTTT.

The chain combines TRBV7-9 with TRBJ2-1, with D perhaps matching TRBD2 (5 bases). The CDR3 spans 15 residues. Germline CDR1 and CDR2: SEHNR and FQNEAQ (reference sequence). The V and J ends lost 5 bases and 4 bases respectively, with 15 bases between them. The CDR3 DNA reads TGTGCCAGCAGCGTGAGCGGACGGAGTTACAATGAGCAGTTCTTC. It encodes CASSVSGRSYNEQFF.

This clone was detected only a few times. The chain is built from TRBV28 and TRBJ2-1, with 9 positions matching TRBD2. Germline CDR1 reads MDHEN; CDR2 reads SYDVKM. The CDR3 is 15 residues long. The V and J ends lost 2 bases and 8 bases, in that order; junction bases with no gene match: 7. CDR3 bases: TGTGCCAGCAGTTTAATGGGTAGCGGGAGTGATGAGCAGTTCTTC. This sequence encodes CASSLMGSGSDEQFF. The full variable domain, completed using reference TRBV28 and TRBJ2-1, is DVKVTQSSRYLVKRTGEKVFLECVQDMDHENMFWYRQDPGLGLRLIYFSYDVKMKEKGDIPEGYSVSREKKERFSLILESASTNQTSMYLCASSLMGSGSDEQFFGPGTRLTVL.

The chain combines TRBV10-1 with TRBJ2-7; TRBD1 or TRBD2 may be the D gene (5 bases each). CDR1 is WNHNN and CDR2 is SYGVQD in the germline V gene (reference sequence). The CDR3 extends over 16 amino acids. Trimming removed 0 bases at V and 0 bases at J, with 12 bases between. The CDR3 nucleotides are TGCGCCAGCAGTGAGTCGATTGTGGGGGACTCCTACGAGCAGTACTTC. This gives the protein CASSESIVGDSYEQYF.